The clone carrying this T cell receptor (beta chain) came up a few times. Its antigen is unknown. The source of the sample is a study of blood T cells in healthy people across ages. A second PCR, run for about 6 to 11 cycles, used a sample-barcoded 5' primer plus a J-beta primer mix. Each cDNA molecule, via a template-switch adaptor with 12 random nucleotides, was tagged. TCRdb reanalysed the 5' RACE reads using MiXCR and keeps one entry per CDR3 protein. The table lists some 1,800,000 distinct CDR3 sequences, roughly 43% of them singletons, with 23% in the top ten. Trimming at V came to 6 bases and at J to 10 bases, leaving 25 bases not matched to a gene. CDR1 is MNHEY and CDR2 is SVGEGT in the germline V gene. There are 19 residues in the CDR3. Study conclusions and caveats: Diversity of TCR beta correlated strongly with naive T cell percentage.

Healthy Caucasian individuals from Russia aged about 6 to 100 were enrolled as donors. RNA extraction gave at least 5.5 micrograms of total RNA per sample. The receptor's source is a human donor in good health. Sequenced material: blood. The chain joins TRBV6-2 or TRBV6-3 to TRBJ2-1; 9 bases match TRBD2. In DNA, the CDR3 is TGTGCCAGCAGAAAAATCGGCCACGGATTAGCGGGGGATGTAAACGAGCAGTTCTTC. It codes for CASRKIGHGLAGDVNEQFF.